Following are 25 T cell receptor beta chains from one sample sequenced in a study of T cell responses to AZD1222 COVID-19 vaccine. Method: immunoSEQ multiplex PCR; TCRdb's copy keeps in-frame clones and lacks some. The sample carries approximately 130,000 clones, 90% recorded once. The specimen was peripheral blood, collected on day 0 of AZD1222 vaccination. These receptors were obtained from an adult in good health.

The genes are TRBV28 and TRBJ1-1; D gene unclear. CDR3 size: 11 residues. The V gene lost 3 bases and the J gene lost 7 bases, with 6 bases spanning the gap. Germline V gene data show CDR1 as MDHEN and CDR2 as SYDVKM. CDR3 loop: CASSFIGEAFF. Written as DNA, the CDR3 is TGTGCCAGCAGTTTTATTGGTGAAGCTTTCTTT.

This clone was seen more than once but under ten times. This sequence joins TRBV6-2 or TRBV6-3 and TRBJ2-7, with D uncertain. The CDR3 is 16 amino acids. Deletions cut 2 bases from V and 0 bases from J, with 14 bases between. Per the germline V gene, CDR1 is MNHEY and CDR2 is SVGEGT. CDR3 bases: TGTGCCAGCAGTTACAGCCCCTCCCTTACCTCCTACGAGCAGTACTTC. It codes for CASSYSPSLTSYEQYF.

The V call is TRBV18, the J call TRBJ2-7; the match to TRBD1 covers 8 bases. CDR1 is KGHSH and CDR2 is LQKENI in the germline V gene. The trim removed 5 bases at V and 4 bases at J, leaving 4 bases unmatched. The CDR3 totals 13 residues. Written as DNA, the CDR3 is TGTGCCAGCTCAGAGGACAGGGATTACGAGCAGTACTTC. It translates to CASSEDRDYEQYF.

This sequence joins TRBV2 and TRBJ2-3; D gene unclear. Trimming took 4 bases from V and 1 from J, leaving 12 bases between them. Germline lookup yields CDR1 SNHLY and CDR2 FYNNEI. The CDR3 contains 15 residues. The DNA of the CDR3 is TGTGCCAGCAGTGGAGGATCATTCCGCACAGATACGCAGTATTTT. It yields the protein CASSGGSFRTDTQYF. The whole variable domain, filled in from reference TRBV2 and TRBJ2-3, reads EPEVTQTPSHQVTQMGQEVILRCVPISNHLYFYWYRQILGQKVEFLVSFYNNEISEKSEIFDDQFSVERPDGSNFTLKIRSTKLEDSAMYFCASSGGSFRTDTQYFGPGTRLTVL.

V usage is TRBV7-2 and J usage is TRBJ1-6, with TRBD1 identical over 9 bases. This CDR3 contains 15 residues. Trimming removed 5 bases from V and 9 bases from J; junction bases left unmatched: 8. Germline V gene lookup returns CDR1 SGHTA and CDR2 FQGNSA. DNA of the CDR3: TGTGCCAGCAGCCCCGTCCCGGGACAGGGTTCACCCCTCCACTTT. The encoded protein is CASSPVPGQGSPLHF. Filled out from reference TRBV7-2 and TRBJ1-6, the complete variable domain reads GAGVSQSPSNKVTEKGKDVELRCDPISGHTALYWYRQSLGQGLEFLIYFQGNSAPDKSGLPSDRFSAERTGGSVSTLTIQRTQQEDSAVYLCASSPVPGQGSPLHFGNGTRLTVT.

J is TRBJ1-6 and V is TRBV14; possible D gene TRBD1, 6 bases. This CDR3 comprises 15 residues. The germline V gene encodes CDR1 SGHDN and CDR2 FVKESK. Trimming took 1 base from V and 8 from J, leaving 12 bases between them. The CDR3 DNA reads TGTGCCAGCAGCCAAGGACAGGTATTGGATTCACCCCTCCACTTT. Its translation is CASSQGQVLDSPLHF.

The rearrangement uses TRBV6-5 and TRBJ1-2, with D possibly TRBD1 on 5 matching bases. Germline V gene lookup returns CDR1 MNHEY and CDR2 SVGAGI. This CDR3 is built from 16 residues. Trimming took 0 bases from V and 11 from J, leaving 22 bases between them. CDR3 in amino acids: CASSYSSQHPAGGYTF. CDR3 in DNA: TGTGCCAGCAGTTACTCGAGTCAACACCCAGCCGGGGGTTACACCTTC.

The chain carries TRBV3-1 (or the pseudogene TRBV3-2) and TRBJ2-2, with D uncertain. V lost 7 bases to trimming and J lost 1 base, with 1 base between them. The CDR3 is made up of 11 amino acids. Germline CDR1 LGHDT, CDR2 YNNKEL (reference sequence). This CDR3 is CASKNTGELFF. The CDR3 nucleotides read TGTGCCAGCAAGAACACCGGGGAGCTGTTTTTT.

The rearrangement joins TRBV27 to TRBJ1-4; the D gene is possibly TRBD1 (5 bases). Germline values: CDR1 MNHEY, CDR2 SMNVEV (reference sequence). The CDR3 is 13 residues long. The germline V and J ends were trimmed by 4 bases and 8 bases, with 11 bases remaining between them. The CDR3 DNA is TGTGCCAGCAGTTCGAAGGGGAGGGAAAAACTGTTTTTT. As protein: CASSSKGREKLFF.

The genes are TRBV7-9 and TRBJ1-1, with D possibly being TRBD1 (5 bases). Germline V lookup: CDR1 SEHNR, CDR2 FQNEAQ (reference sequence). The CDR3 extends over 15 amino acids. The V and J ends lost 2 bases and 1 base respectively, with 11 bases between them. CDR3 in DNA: TGTGCCAGCAGCTTAAAGGGACCTTCGAACACTGAAGCTTTCTTT. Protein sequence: CASSLKGPSNTEAFF. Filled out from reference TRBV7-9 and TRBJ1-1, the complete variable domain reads DTGVSQNPRHKITKRGQNVTFRCDPISEHNRLYWYRQTLGQGPEFLTYFQNEAQLEKSRLLSDRFSAERPKGSFSTLEIQRTEQGDSAMYLCASSLKGPSNTEAFFGQGTRLTVV.

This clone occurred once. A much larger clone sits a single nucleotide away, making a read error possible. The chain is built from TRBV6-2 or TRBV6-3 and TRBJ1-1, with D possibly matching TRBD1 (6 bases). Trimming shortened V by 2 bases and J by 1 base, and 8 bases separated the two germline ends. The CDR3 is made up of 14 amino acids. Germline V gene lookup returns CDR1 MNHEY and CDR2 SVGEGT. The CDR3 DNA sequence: TGTGCCAGCAGTTACCAGACAGGGAACACTGAAGCTTTCTTT. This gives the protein CASSYQTGNTEAFF.

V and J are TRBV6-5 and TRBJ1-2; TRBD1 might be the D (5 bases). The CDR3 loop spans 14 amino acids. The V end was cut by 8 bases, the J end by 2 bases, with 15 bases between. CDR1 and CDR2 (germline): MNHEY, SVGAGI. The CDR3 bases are TGTGCCAGCTATAAACTCAGGGACAACTATGGCTACACCTTC. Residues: CASYKLRDNYGYTF.

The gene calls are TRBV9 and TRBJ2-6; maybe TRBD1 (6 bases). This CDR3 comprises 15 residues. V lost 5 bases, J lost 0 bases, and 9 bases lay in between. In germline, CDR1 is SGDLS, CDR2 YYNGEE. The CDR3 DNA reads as TGTGCCAGCAGTGGGGGCTTCTCTGGGGCCAACGTCCTGACTTTC. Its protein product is CASSGGFSGANVLTF.

CDR3 DNA sequence: TGTGCCTGGATCCGAGGGGGGGTCTGGGCCAACGTCCTGACTTTC. Protein product: CAWIRGGVWANVLTF. The chain combines TRBV30 with TRBJ2-6; D possibly corresponds to TRBD2 (7 bases). This CDR3 has 15 amino acids. Germline V gene data show CDR1 as GTSNPN and CDR2 as SVGIG (reference sequence). The V gene lost 4 bases and the J gene lost 5 bases, with 15 bases spanning the gap.

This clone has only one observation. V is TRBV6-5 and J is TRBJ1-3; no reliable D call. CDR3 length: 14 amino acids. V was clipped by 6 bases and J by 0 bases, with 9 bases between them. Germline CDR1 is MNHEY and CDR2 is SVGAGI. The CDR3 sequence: CASRIGSSGNTIYF. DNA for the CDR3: TGTGCCAGCAGAATCGGGTCCTCTGGAAACACCATATATTTT.

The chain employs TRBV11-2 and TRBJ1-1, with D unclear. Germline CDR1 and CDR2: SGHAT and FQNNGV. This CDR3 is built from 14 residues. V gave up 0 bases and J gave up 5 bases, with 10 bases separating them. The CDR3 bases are TGTGCCAGCAGCTTAGACCCCCTAGGAACTGAAGCTTTCTTT. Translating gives CASSLDPLGTEAFF.

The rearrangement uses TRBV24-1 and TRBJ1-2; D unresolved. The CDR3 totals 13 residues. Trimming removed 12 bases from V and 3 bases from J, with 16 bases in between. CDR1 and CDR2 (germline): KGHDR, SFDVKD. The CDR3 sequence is CAASGEADYGYTF. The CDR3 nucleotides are TGTGCCGCGAGCGGGGAGGCGGACTATGGCTACACCTTC.

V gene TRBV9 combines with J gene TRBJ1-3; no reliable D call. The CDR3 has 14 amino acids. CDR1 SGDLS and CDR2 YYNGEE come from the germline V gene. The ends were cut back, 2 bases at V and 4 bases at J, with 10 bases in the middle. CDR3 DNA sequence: TGTGCCAGCAGCGTTGATTGGTCGGGAAACACCATATATTTT. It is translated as CASSVDWSGNTIYF. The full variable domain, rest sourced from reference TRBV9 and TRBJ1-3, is DSGVTQTPKHLITATGQRVTLRCSPRSGDLSVYWYQQSLDQGLQFLIQYYNGEERAKGNILERFSAQQFPDLHSELNLSSLELGDSALYFCASSVDWSGNTIYFGEGSWLTVV.

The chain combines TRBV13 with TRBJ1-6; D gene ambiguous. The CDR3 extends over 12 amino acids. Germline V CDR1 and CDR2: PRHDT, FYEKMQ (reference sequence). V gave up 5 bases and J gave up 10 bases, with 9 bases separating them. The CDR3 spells CASSKEESPLHF. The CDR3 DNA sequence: TGTGCCAGCAGCAAAGAAGAATCACCCCTCCACTTT. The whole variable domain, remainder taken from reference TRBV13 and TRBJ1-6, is AAGVIQSPRHLIKEKRETATLKCYPIPRHDTVYWYQQGPGQDPQFLISFYEKMQSDKGSIPDRFSAQQFSDYHSELNMSSLELGDSALYFCASSKEESPLHFGNGTRLTVT.

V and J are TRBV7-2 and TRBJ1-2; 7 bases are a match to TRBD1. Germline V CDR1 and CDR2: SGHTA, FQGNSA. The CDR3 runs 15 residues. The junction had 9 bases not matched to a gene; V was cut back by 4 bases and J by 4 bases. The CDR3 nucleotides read TGTGCCAGCAGCTCTCTCAGGGGGGAAATCTATGGCTACACCTTC. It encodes CASSSLRGEIYGYTF.

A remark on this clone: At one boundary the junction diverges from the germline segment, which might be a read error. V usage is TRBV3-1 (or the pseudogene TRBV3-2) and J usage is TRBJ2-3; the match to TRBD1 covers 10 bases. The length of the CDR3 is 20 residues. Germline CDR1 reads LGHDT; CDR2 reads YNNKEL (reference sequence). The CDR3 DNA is TGTGCCAGCAGCAAAGAATCCGGATCCTGGACAGGGGGGGGCACAGATACGCAGTATTTT. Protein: CASSKESGSWTGGGTDTQYF.

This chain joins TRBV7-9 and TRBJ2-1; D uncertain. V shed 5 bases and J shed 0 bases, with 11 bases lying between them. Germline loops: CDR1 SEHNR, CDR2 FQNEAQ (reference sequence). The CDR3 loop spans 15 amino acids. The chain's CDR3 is CASSLGLSSYNEQFF. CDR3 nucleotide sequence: TGTGCCAGCAGCCTAGGGTTGAGCTCCTACAATGAGCAGTTCTTC.

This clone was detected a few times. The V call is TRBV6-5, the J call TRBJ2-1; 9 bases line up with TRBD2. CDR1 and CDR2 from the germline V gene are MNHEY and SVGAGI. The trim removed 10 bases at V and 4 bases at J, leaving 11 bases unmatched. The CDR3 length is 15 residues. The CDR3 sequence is CATQSVAGDYNEQFF. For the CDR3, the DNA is TGTGCCACCCAGTCTGTAGCGGGGGATTACAATGAGCAGTTCTTC.

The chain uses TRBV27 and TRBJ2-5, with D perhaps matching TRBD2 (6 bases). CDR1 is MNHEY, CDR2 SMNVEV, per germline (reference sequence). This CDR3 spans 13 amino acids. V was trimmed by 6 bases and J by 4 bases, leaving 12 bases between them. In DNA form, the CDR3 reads TGTGCCAGCAGCGCCGGGAGAAGAGAGACCCAGTACTTC. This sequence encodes CASSAGRRETQYF.

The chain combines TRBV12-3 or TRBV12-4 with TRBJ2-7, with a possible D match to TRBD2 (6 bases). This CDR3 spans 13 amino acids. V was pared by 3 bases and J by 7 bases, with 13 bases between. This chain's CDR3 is CASSLGGWEEQYF. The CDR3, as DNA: TGTGCCAGCAGTTTGGGGGGATGGGAAGAGCAGTACTTC.